The 13 T cell receptor beta chains presented below share a single source sample, sequenced in a study of T-cell memory formation after mild COVID-19 (dated by TCRdb to about 2021). Receptor libraries were prepared by 5' RACE. These reads were obtained on an Illumina NovaSeq 6000. TCRdb ran its own pipeline on the public reads, namely fastp trimming at Q25 and MiXCR clone calling, and kept in-frame beta chains. Identical CDR3 proteins give one entry, which carries the most common genes and DNA. For this sample there are about 320,000 distinct CDR3 sequences; roughly 13% appear just once. The ten largest clones capture around 20% of the sample. The specimen sequenced was PBMCs or a T cell subset sorted from them (not recorded which). These receptors all come from a man younger than 35 who had mild COVID-19 (a few samples of this study predate the infection). The sample titles of this study are shuffled in the database, so cell type and time point are left out; the donor was told from shared clones.

The genes are TRBV18 and TRBJ2-3; D may be TRBD2 (7 bases). The germline gives CDR1 KGHSH, CDR2 LQKENI. CDR3 length equals 15 residues. The V end was cut by 2 bases, the J end by 2 bases, with 11 bases between. The CDR3 protein is CASSPAGAITDTQYF. The CDR3 bases are TGTGCCAGCTCACCAGCGGGGGCCATCACAGATACGCAGTATTTT.

In its sample, this clonotype was seen a few times. V gene TRBV12-3 or TRBV12-4 combines with J gene TRBJ1-2; D perhaps matches TRBD1 (5 bases). Trimming removed 6 bases from V and 0 bases from J, with 14 bases in between. This CDR3 spans 15 amino acids. The CDR3 nucleotides read TGTGCCAGCAGGCTCGCGGGGGGAGCTAACTATGGCTACACCTTC. Translated, it gives CASRLAGGANYGYTF.

This clonotype was observed a handful of times. V gene TRBV6-4 combines with J gene TRBJ2-1; 8 nucleotides match TRBD1. V lost 8 bases and J lost 5; bases outside the gene matches: 2. Germline V lookup: CDR1 MRHNA, CDR2 SNTAGT. The CDR3 loop spans 12 amino acids. In nucleotides, the CDR3 is TGTGCCAGCGCGACAGGGGACAATGAGCAGTTCTTC. It yields the protein CASATGDNEQFF.

V gene TRBV7-8 combines with J gene TRBJ1-1, with 11 bases matching TRBD1. Germline CDR1 is SGHVS and CDR2 is FQNEAQ. The CDR3 contains 16 residues. The V segment lost 6 bases and the J segment 0 bases; nucleotides outside the gene matches: 6. The CDR3 DNA reads as TGTGCCAGCAGTAAAGGGGACAGGGGGATGAACACTGAAGCTTTCTTT. Amino acid sequence: CASSKGDRGMNTEAFF.

This clonotype was detected only a few times. The V gene is TRBV5-1, the J gene TRBJ2-1; 12 nucleotides align to TRBD2. V gave up 4 bases and J gave up 5 bases; unmatched junction bases: 4. Per germline, CDR1 SGHRS and CDR2 YFSETQ. This CDR3 region has 15 residues. The DNA of the CDR3 is TGCGCCAGCAGCGCGCTAGCGGGGGGGAACAATGAGCAGTTCTTC. Translating it yields CASSALAGGNNEQFF.

The chain is built from TRBV7-9 and TRBJ2-1; a possible D gene is TRBD1 (6 bases). CDR3 length: 15 residues. CDR1 and CDR2 (germline): SEHNR, FQNEAQ (reference sequence). With 4 bases removed from V and 6 bases from J, the gap between germline ends came to 16 bases. The CDR3, as DNA: TGTGCCAGCAGCTCTAGGGGGAATTTGGGCAATGAGCAGTTCTTC. Its translation: CASSSRGNLGNEQFF.

This clonotype came up a few times. The rearrangement links TRBV7-3 to TRBJ2-6; D is unclear. Per the germline V gene, CDR1 is SGHTA and CDR2 is FQGTGA. The CDR3 runs 18 residues. The V gene lost 5 bases and the J gene lost 1 base, with 18 bases spanning the gap. The CDR3 sequence is CASSRTGLRASGANVLTF. CDR3 nucleotides: TGTGCCAGCAGCCGAACGGGTTTACGGGCGTCTGGGGCCAACGTCCTGACTTTC.

The CDR3 nucleotides read TGTGCCAGCAGCACGGGGGGCAGCGCCCAAGAGACCCAGTACTTC. This codes for CASSTGGSAQETQYF. This chain joins TRBV7-9 and TRBJ2-5; tentatively, D is TRBD2 (7 bases). This CDR3 contains 15 residues. CDR1 is SEHNR and CDR2 is FQNEAQ in the germline V gene (reference sequence). V was trimmed by 5 bases and J by 1 base, leaving 14 bases between them.

The rearrangement links TRBV3-1 to TRBJ2-7; 8 bases map to TRBD2. Germline assignment: CDR1 LGHDT and CDR2 YNNKEL (reference sequence). This CDR3 region has 16 residues. With V trimmed by 0 bases and J by 2 bases, 6 bases remained unmatched. CDR3 sequence: CASSQEGGGPTYEQYF. The CDR3 DNA reads as TGTGCCAGCAGCCAAGAAGGCGGGGGGCCAACCTACGAGCAGTACTTC.

The chain uses TRBV10-3 and TRBJ1-6; D is possibly TRBD1 (5 bases). The CDR3 is made up of 13 amino acids. Trimming pared 10 bases from V and 10 bases from J, leaving 17 bases between. Germline V lookup: CDR1 ENHRY, CDR2 SYGVKD. In nucleotides, the CDR3 is TGTGCCACCCGGGACTCCGAGGAATCACCCCTCCACTTT. This encodes CATRDSEESPLHF.

The rearrangement links TRBV9 to TRBJ2-1; 12 positions match TRBD2. The CDR3 totals 16 residues. Losses at the gene ends were 0 bases for V and 7 bases for J; bases not matched to a gene: 5. The germline gives CDR1 SGDLS, CDR2 YYNGEE. The CDR3 nucleotides read TGTGCCAGCAGCGTAGCTAGCGGGGGGGCGTGGAATGAGCAGTTCTTC. This encodes CASSVASGGAWNEQFF. The variable domain in full, completed from reference TRBV9 and TRBJ2-1, reads DSGVTQTPKHLITATGQRVTLRCSPRSGDLSVYWYQQSLDQGLQFLIQYYNGEERAKGNILERFSAQQFPDLHSELNLSSLELGDSALYFCASSVASGGAWNEQFFGPGTRLTVL.

This rearrangement joins TRBV4-3 to TRBJ1-4; D remains unclear. The ends were cut back, 0 bases at V and 6 bases at J, with 17 bases in the middle. Germline lookup yields CDR1 LGHNA and CDR2 YSLEER. The CDR3 is made up of 17 amino acids. CDR3 amino acids: CASSQEGWGVRDEKLFF. The CDR3 coding sequence is TGCGCCAGCAGCCAAGAAGGGTGGGGAGTAAGGGATGAAAAACTGTTTTTT.

This chain joins TRBV20-1 and TRBJ1-4; D gene uncertain. This CDR3 is built from 14 residues. V gave up 3 bases and J gave up 0 bases, with 8 bases separating them. The V gene's germline CDR1 is DFQATT and CDR2 SNEGSKA (reference sequence). In nucleotides, the CDR3 is TGCAGTGCTAGGACGACTACAACTAATGAAAAACTGTTTTTT. This gives the protein CSARTTTTNEKLFF.